This TCR beta chain derives from a study of blood T cell repertoires in COVID-19. Overall study context: Material from acute and convalescent COVID-19 was sourced from the United States, Italy and Spain.

Data came from immunoSEQ multiplex PCR; TCRdb stores just in-frame clones and leaves some out. The sample has just under 80,000 clones, more than 80% seen once; the top ten hold approximately 10%. The sequence was obtained from a human donor in a cohort sampled during active COVID-19. The specimen was peripheral blood.

The CDR3 reads CASSLGGGRDGNIQYF. In DNA, the CDR3 is TGTGCCAGCAGCTTGGGAGGTGGCCGCGATGGAAACATTCAGTACTTC. This rearrangement joins TRBV5-4 to TRBJ2-4; D uncertain. V lost 0 bases and J lost 6, with 16 bases in between. The CDR3 consists of 16 residues. Looked up from germline, CDR1 is SGHNT and CDR2 is YYREEE (reference sequence).